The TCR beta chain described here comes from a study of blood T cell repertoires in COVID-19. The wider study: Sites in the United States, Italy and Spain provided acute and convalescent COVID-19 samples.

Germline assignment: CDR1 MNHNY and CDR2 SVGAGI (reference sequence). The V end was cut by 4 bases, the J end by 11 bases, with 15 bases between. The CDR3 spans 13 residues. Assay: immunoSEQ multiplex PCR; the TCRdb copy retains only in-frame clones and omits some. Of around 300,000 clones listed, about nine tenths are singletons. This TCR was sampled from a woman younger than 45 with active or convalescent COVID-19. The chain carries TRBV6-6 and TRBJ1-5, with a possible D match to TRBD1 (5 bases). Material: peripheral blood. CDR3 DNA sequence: TGTGCCAGCAGTTCAGACCCCGGGGGGACCCAGCATTTT. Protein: CASSSDPGGTQHF.